Given below is one T cell receptor beta chain in context. The data belong to a study of blood T cell repertoires in COVID-19. Study details: Some COVID-19 samples were acute and others convalescent; all came from the United States, Italy and Spain. Sources were T cells, B-cell-depleted T cells, or PBMCs; the material itself was cDNA or gDNA.

The germline V gene has CDR1 KGHDR and CDR2 SFDVKD. The ends were cut back, 3 bases at V and 2 bases at J, with 7 bases in the middle. The CDR3 has 14 residues. In the authors' methods: Amplification of reference gene primers provided the estimated nucleated cell counts. Method: immunoSEQ multiplex PCR; TCRdb's copy keeps in-frame clones and lacks some. V, J and clone size are those of that table, while D and trimming were read from the DNA. The table includes approximately 71,000 clones, 70% to 90% detected once. Sequences were obtained from peripheral blood. The chain couples TRBV24-1 to TRBJ1-3; D gene uncertain. This clonotype was obtained from a man in his forties or fifties with acute or convalescent COVID-19. CDR3 coding DNA: TGTGCCACCAGTGATCCCCCTGCTGGAAACACCATATATTTT. Translation gives CATSDPPAGNTIYF.